A single sample gave rise to the 27 T cell receptor beta chains below, sequenced in a study of T cell repertoires in cytomegalovirus infection. A single record per CDR3 protein comes from TCRdb applying MiXCR to the reads. The table has hundreds of thousands of distinct CDR3 sequences, around 24% seen once. What was sequenced was CD8+ T cells from PBMCs. These receptor sequences come from a human donor in good health (CMV status not recorded). Some clones in this sample may be carry-over from other donors' samples.

This chain links TRBV15 with TRBJ2-3, with 9 bases matching TRBD1. J gave up 5 bases and V 5 bases, and 8 bases lay outside the gene matches. The CDR3 covers 15 residues. The germline CDR1 and CDR2 sequences are LNHNV and YYDKDF (reference sequence). The chain's CDR3 is CATSGGQGTGDTQYF. CDR3 coding DNA: TGTGCCACCAGCGGAGGACAGGGGACGGGAGATACGCAGTATTTT.

Ten or more counts support this clonotype. The chain is built from TRBV18 and TRBJ2-2; D is possibly TRBD1 (5 bases). CDR1 KGHSH and CDR2 LQKENI come from the germline V gene. Trimming pared 8 bases from V and 3 bases from J, leaving 7 bases between. CDR3 length: 12 residues. CDR3 amino acids: CASPRDTGELFF. As DNA, the CDR3 is TGTGCCAGCCCCAGGGACACCGGGGAGCTGTTTTTT.

The chain has TRBV28 and TRBJ2-5, with 11 bases matching TRBD2. The CDR3 is 17 amino acids. The germline CDR1 and CDR2 sequences are MDHEN and SYDVKM. J gave up 3 bases and V 2 bases, and 8 bases lay outside the gene matches. CDR3: CASSLPLAGGLKETQYF. In DNA, the CDR3 is TGTGCCAGCAGTTTACCCCTAGCGGGGGGACTAAAAGAGACCCAGTACTTC.

This rearrangement joins TRBV5-1 to TRBJ2-7, with 8 bases lining up with TRBD2. Germline CDR1 is SGHRS and CDR2 is YFSETQ. This CDR3 spans 15 amino acids. V was pared by 2 bases and J by 2 bases, with 6 bases of the junction left unmatched. CDR3 sequence (DNA): TGCGCCAGCAGCTTCGAACCGGGACTAGCCTACGAGCAGTACGTC. Translation gives CASSFEPGLAYEQYV.

In DNA, the CDR3 is TGCAGTGCTAGAGAGGGCCCAGGACTAGTTGATGAGCAGTTCTTC. This sequence encodes CSAREGPGLVDEQFF. The J gene is TRBJ2-1, the V gene TRBV20-1; 7 positions match TRBD2. Germline V gene data show CDR1 as DFQATT and CDR2 as SNEGSKA (reference sequence). The length of the CDR3 is 15 residues. Trimming removed 0 bases from V and 8 bases from J; junction bases left unmatched: 10.

V and J are TRBV5-4 and TRBJ2-1; D is ambiguous. This CDR3 has 16 amino acids. CDR1 is SGHNT, CDR2 YYREEE, per germline (reference sequence). The V and J ends lost 0 bases and 10 bases respectively, with 20 bases between them. In DNA, the CDR3 is TGTGCCAGCAGCTTGGTGGCCTCGTACTCGACGAGAGAGCAGTTCTTC. Translating it yields CASSLVASYSTREQFF.

The chain uses TRBV10-3 and TRBJ1-6, with 7 bases lining up with TRBD1. Germline-derived CDR1 and CDR2 are ENHRY and SYGVKD. CDR3 size: 12 residues. Trimming at V came to 10 bases and at J to 8 bases, leaving 5 bases not matched to a gene. The CDR3 sequence is CATTGDDSPLHF. Here the CDR3 DNA reads TGTGCCACAACAGGGGATGATTCACCCCTCCACTTT.

The gene calls are TRBV20-1 and TRBJ2-1; D remains unclear. Between the trimmed V and J ends, which lost 1 base and 2 bases, there was a span of 18 bases. CDR1 and CDR2 from the germline V gene are DFQATT and SNEGSKA (reference sequence). This CDR3 region has 17 residues. This chain's CDR3 is CSARVISEYLPYNEQFF. The CDR3 nucleotides are TGCAGTGCTAGAGTAATTTCGGAATATCTCCCCTACAATGAGCAGTTCTTC.

With respect to this clonotype: It differs at one base from a far larger clone, so likely a read error. The gene calls are TRBV27 and TRBJ2-1; 8 nucleotides line up with TRBD2. Germline values: CDR1 MNHEY, CDR2 SMNVEV (reference sequence). The CDR3 consists of 12 residues. The trim removed 10 bases at V and 6 bases at J, leaving 5 bases unmatched. The CDR3 nucleotides read TGTGCCAACAGCCGGGGGGGCAATGAGCAGTTCTTC. Protein product: CANSRGGNEQFF.

The V gene is TRBV6-4, the J gene TRBJ1-1, with TRBD1 matching over 7 bases. The CDR3 loop spans 14 amino acids. Germline loops: CDR1 MRHNA, CDR2 SNTAGT. Unmatched junction bases numbered 8, after V lost 6 bases and J lost 4 bases. Written as DNA, the CDR3 is TGTGCCAGCAGGGAGGGCTGGGACAGCACTGAAGCTTTCTTT. As protein: CASREGWDSTEAFF.

The chain has TRBV20-1 and TRBJ2-5, with 7 bases identical to TRBD1. CDR1 is DFQATT and CDR2 is SNEGSKA in the germline V gene (reference sequence). This CDR3 is 17 amino acids long. Trimming took 0 bases from V and 5 from J; bases not matched to a gene: 15. This CDR3 is CSARDQRKGAAAETQYF. The DNA of the CDR3 is TGCAGTGCTAGAGATCAGAGAAAGGGGGCGGCTGCCGAGACCCAGTACTTC.

The chain recombines TRBV20-1 with TRBJ1-2; D gene ambiguous. V lost 0 bases, J lost 0 bases, and 23 bases lay in between. The CDR3 contains 19 residues. Germline CDR1 reads DFQATT; CDR2 reads SNEGSKA (reference sequence). CDR3 bases: TGCAGTGCTAGAGATGAGGAAACCAAGACCAGAGAAGCTAACTATGGCTACACCTTC. Translating gives CSARDEETKTREANYGYTF.

The chain couples TRBV4-1 to TRBJ2-2, with TRBD1 identical over 9 bases. Germline lookup yields CDR1 MGHRA and CDR2 YSYEKL. The V gene end was trimmed by 3 bases and the J gene end by 2 bases; junction bases not matched to a gene: 13. The CDR3 is made up of 19 amino acids. In DNA form, the CDR3 reads TGCGCCAGCAGCCATCCGGGACAGGGACGGGCAATAAACACCGGGGAGCTGTTTTTT. Encoded protein: CASSHPGQGRAINTGELFF.

This clonotype was seen only a few times. The chain carries TRBV14 and TRBJ1-1; D gene unclear. CDR3 length: 16 residues. The germline V gene encodes CDR1 SGHDN and CDR2 FVKESK. V lost 0 bases and J lost 1, with 12 bases in between. The CDR3 sequence is CASSQDYEGPNTEAFF. CDR3 nucleotides: TGTGCCAGCAGCCAAGATTACGAGGGTCCGAACACTGAAGCTTTCTTT.

This clonotype was found many times. This chain joins TRBV7-6 and TRBJ2-7; D is undetermined. The V gene lost 5 bases and the J gene lost 0 bases, with 8 bases spanning the gap. The CDR3 has 13 amino acids. Germline V CDR1 and CDR2: SGHVS, FNYEAQ. The CDR3 region is CASSGDNSYEQYF. For the CDR3, the DNA is TGTGCCAGCAGCGGCGACAACTCCTACGAGCAGTACTTC.

The chain uses TRBV7-3 and TRBJ1-5; a possible D gene is TRBD1 (5 bases). The V and J ends lost 2 bases and 9 bases respectively, with 8 bases between them. The germline gives CDR1 SGHTA, CDR2 FQGTGA. The length of the CDR3 is 12 residues. The CDR3 loop reads CASSLVDRPQHF. The CDR3 coding sequence is TGTGCCAGCAGCTTAGTTGACAGGCCCCAGCATTTT.

To note about this clonotype: Since a much larger clone is just one base distant, this may be a read error. The chain is built from TRBV7-2 and TRBJ2-7; D is perhaps TRBD1 or TRBD2 (5 bases each). The CDR3 length is 14 residues. Per germline, CDR1 SGHTA and CDR2 FQGNSA. V was pared by 5 bases and J by 5 bases, with 16 bases between. DNA for the CDR3: TGTGCCAGCAGCCTACCCGGGACCATCCACGAGCAGTACTTC. Protein sequence: CASSLPGTIHEQYF.

On this clonotype: The junction differs from germline at one of its ends, possibly a read error. CDR3 sequence (DNA): TGTACCAGCAGTTACTTTCGGGACGGTCTTGATGGCTACACCTTC. Its protein product is CTSSYFRDGLDGYTF. V usage is TRBV6-2 or TRBV6-3 and J usage is TRBJ1-2; maybe TRBD1 (5 bases). There are 15 residues in the CDR3. From germline, CDR1 is MNHEY and CDR2 SVGEGT.

This clonotype was detected a few times. The chain couples TRBV12-5 to TRBJ2-7; D call uncertain. CDR1 and CDR2 (germline): LGHNT, FRNRAP. The V end lost 7 bases, the J end lost 2 bases, and 12 bases lay between the germline ends. The CDR3 has 13 residues. CDR3 protein: CASVDDRTYEQYF. In nucleotides, the CDR3 is TGTGCTAGTGTTGATGACCGGACCTACGAGCAGTACTTC.

The chain recombines TRBV7-9 with TRBJ2-2; D unresolved. Trimming removed 5 bases from V and 0 bases from J, with 7 bases in between. The germline V gene encodes CDR1 SEHNR and CDR2 FQNEAQ (reference sequence). The CDR3 covers 14 residues. CDR3 residues: CASSPSPNTGELFF. The CDR3 DNA follows: TGTGCCAGCAGCCCTTCTCCGAACACCGGGGAGCTGTTTTTT.

J is TRBJ1-2 and V is TRBV7-9; TRBD1 is a possible D gene (5 bases). CDR1 is SEHNR, CDR2 FQNEAQ, per germline (reference sequence). The CDR3 length is 13 residues. V was cut by 7 bases and J by 3 bases, with 12 bases left in between. CDR3 sequence (DNA): TGTGCCAGCATCCACCTAGGGGACTATGGCTACACCTTC. Residues: CASIHLGDYGYTF.

The chain recombines TRBV7-9 with TRBJ1-3; 7 bases line up with TRBD1. CDR1 and CDR2 (germline): SEHNR, FQNEAQ (reference sequence). The CDR3 has 15 residues. The J segment lost 9 bases and the V segment lost 4 bases, leaving 12 bases of the junction unmatched. The DNA for the CDR3 is TGTGCCAGCAGCTCGACAGGGTGGGACGGATTCACCATATATTTT. Residues: CASSSTGWDGFTIYF.

The J gene is TRBJ2-1, the V gene TRBV9; the match to TRBD1 covers 8 bases. With 4 bases clipped from V and 8 bases from J, the junction kept 11 bases outside the gene matches. This CDR3 comprises 15 residues. CDR1 and CDR2 from the germline V gene are SGDLS and YYNGEE. The CDR3 region has the DNA TGTGCCAGCAGCCCGCGTTCAGGGGGCAGGGATGAGCAGTTCTTC. It is translated as CASSPRSGGRDEQFF.

This sequence joins TRBV27 and TRBJ1-5; D is ambiguous. The CDR3 runs to 15 residues. Germline V gene lookup returns CDR1 MNHEY and CDR2 SMNVEV (reference sequence). The ends were cut back, 6 bases at V and 0 bases at J, with 12 bases in the middle. The CDR3 DNA sequence: TGTGCCAGCAGCCCGGTTCTGGGTAGCAATCAGCCCCAGCATTTT. Its translation: CASSPVLGSNQPQHF.

This clonotype has more than one count but fewer than ten. The chain is built from TRBV7-9 and TRBJ2-7; D tentatively reads TRBD1 or TRBD2 (5 bases each). V dropped 4 bases and J dropped 2 bases, with 18 bases sitting between them. Germline CDR1 reads SEHNR; CDR2 reads FQNEAQ (reference sequence). This CDR3 spans 16 amino acids. The CDR3 DNA reads as TGTGCCAGCAGCTGGACCTGGGGGAATAGGGCCTACGAGCAGTACGTC. This sequence encodes CASSWTWGNRAYEQYV.

A few counts support this clonotype. The J gene is TRBJ1-5, the V gene TRBV5-5; no clear D. The CDR3 runs 15 residues. Germline-derived CDR1 and CDR2 are SGHKS and YYEKEE (reference sequence). V lost 3 bases and J 2 bases, leaving 12 bases between the germline ends. CDR3 sequence: CASSSRPGGNQPQHF. The CDR3 DNA is TGTGCCAGCAGCTCAAGGCCCGGGGGCAATCAGCCCCAGCATTTT.

This clonotype came up a few times. The gene calls are TRBV27 and TRBJ2-4; D may be TRBD1 (6 bases). CDR1 MNHEY and CDR2 SMNVEV come from the germline V gene (reference sequence). With 5 bases removed from V and 5 bases from J, the gap between germline ends came to 16 bases. This CDR3 has 15 residues. CDR3 coding DNA: TGTGCCAGCAGTCCTTTTAGGGCAGGGGAAAACATTCAGTACTTC. Protein: CASSPFRAGENIQYF.